This T cell receptor beta chain was captured by sequencing in a study of T-cell memory formation after mild COVID-19. This CDR3 comprises 15 residues. TCRdb re-called the 5' RACE reads with MiXCR, one entry per CDR3 protein. The table records over 450,000 distinct CDR3 sequences, just over 20% of them present only once. This clonotype turned up a few times. Its antigen is unidentified. Notes on the study in general: Cross-reactive memory apparently joined, as some responding clones appeared in pre-infection memory.

The sequenced sample was PBMCs or a T cell subset sorted from them (not recorded which). The chain combines TRBV21-1 with TRBJ2-2; the table names TRBD1, a call not compared with the DNA. TRBV21-1 constitutes a pseudogene. This TCR came from an adult woman who had mild COVID-19 (a few samples of this study predate the infection). Cell type and time point are not known. The CDR3 DNA sequence: TGTGCCAGCAGCAAACTAAGGGGTTTGGGCGAGGAGCTGTTTTTT. Translating gives CASSKLRGLGEELFF.